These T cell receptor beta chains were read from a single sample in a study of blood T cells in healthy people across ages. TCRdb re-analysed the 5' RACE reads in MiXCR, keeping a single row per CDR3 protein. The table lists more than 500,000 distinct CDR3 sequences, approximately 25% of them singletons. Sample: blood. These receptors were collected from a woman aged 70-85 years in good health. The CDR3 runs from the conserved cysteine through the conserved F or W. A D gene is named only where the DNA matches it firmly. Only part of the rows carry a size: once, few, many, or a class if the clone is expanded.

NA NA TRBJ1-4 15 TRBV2 CASKPRSVKGEKLFF TGTGCCAGTAAACCTAGATCGGTAAAGGGTGAAAAACTGTTTTTT
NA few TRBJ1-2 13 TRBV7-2 CASSQQVNCGYTF TGTGCCAGCAGCCAACAGGTTAACTGTGGCTACACCTTC
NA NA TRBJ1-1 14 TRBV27 CASSLLSGDRATFF TGTGCCAGCAGTTTATTATCTGGGGATAGGGCAACTTTCTTT
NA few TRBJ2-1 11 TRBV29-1 CSVEGNNEQFF TGCAGCGTTGAGGGAAATAATGAGCAGTTCTTC
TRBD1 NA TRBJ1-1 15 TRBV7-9 CASSRGQGTNTEAFF TGTGCCAGCAGCCGCGGACAGGGGACGAACACTGAAGCTTTCTTT
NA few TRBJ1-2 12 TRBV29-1 CSVEAPGLGYTF TGCAGCGTTGAAGCTCCAGGCCTTGGCTACACCTTC
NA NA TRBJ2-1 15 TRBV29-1 CSVARDSSFYNEQFF TGCAGCGTTGCACGGGACTCCTCTTTCTACAATGAGCAGTTCTTC
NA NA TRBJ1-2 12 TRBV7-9 CASSLFPGNYTF TGTGCCAGCAGCTTATTTCCAGGCAACTACACCTTC
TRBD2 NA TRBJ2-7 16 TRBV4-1 CASSLGGGGPLYEQYF TGCGCCAGCAGCCTTGGGGGCGGGGGGCCGCTATACGAGCAGTACTTC
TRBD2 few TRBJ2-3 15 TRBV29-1 CSVAGGLFGTDTQYF TGCAGCGTTGCGGGGGGACTTTTCGGTACAGATACGCAGTATTTT
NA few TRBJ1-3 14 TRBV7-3 CASSSLGSGNTIYF TGTGCCAGCAGCTCGCTTGGAAGTGGAAACACCATATATTTT
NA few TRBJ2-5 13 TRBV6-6 CASKTSGGETQYF TGTGCCAGCAAAACATCCGGGGGAGAGACCCAGTACTTC
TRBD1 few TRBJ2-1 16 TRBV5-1 CASSTLQGTLGNEQFF TGCGCCAGCAGCACCCTACAGGGGACCCTAGGCAATGAGCAGTTCTTC
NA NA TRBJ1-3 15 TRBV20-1 CSADLRGGSGNTIYF TGCAGTGCTGACCTACGGGGGGGAAGTGGAAACACCATATATTTT
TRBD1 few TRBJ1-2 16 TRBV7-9 CASSAAGQGRSNGYTF TGTGCCAGCAGCGCTGCCGGACAGGGGAGGTCAAATGGCTACACCTTC
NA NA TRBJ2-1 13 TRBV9 CASSVGAYNEQFF TGTGCCAGCAGCGTAGGTGCCTACAATGAGCAGTTCTTC
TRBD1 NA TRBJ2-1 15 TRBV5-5 CASSRNRGRTYEQFF TGTGCCAGCAGCCGTAACAGGGGGCGCACTTACGAGCAGTTCTTC
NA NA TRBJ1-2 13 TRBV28 CASNTGFNYGYTF TGTGCCAGCAACACAGGGTTTAACTATGGCTACACCTTC
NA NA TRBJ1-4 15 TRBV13 CASSLNRGTNEKLFF TGTGCCAGCAGCTTAAACAGAGGAACTAATGAAAAACTGTTTTTT
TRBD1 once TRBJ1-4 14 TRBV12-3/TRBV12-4 CASSLTGGHEKLFF TGTGCCAGCAGTTTGACAGGGGGCCATGAAAAACTGTTTTTT
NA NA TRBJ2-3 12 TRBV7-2 CASSNFRDTQYF TGTGCCAGCAGCAACTTTAGGGATACGCAGTATTTT
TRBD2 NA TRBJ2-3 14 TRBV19 CASSNAGGGNTQYF TGTGCCAGTAGTAACGCGGGGGGGGGAAATACGCAGTATTTT
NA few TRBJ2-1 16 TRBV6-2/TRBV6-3 CASSWGSYASYNEQFF TGTGCCAGCAGTTGGGGATCCTACGCCTCCTACAATGAGCAGTTCTTC
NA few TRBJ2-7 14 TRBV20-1 CSAIQRISSYEQYF TGCAGTGCTATCCAACGGATTAGCTCCTACGAGCAGTACTTC
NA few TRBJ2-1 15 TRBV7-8 CASSLAAVHYNEQFF TGTGCCAGCAGCTTAGCGGCGGTACACTACAATGAGCAGTTCTTC
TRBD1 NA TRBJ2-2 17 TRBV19 CASSSFRDRGHGGELFF TGTGCCAGTAGTTCTTTCCGGGACAGGGGGCACGGCGGGGAGCTGTTTTTT
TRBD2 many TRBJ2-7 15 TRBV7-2 CASSRTSGGAYEQYF TGTGCCAGCAGCCGGACTAGCGGGGGGGCCTACGAGCAGTACTTC
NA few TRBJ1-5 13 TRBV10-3 CATGTEVNQPQHF TGTGCCACCGGGACCGAAGTTAATCAGCCCCAGCATTTT
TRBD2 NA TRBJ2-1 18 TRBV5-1 CASSLGLAGKFSYNEQFF TGCGCCAGCAGCTTGGGCCTAGCGGGGAAATTCTCCTACAATGAGCAGTTCTTC
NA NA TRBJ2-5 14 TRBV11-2 CASSYSGAQETQYF TGTGCCAGCAGTTATTCTGGAGCACAAGAGACCCAGTACTTC
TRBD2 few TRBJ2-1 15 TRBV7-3 CASSLIASGPAEQFF TGTGCCAGCAGCTTAATTGCTAGCGGGCCGGCTGAGCAGTTCTTC
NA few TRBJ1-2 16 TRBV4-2 CASSQDLASGRNGYTF TGTGCCAGCAGCCAAGATCTGGCGTCAGGGAGAAATGGCTACACCTTC
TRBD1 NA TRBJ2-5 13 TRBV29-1 CSVETGGGETQYF TGCAGCGTTGAAACAGGGGGAGGAGAGACCCAGTACTTC
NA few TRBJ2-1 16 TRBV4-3 CASSLKGGATNNEQFF TGCGCCAGCAGCCTGAAAGGGGGGGCGACCAACAATGAGCAGTTCTTC
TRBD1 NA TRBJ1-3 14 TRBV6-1 CASRDRDYRNTIYF TGTGCCAGCAGAGACAGGGACTACCGAAACACCATATATTTT
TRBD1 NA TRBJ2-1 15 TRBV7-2 CASSRTRDSYNEQFF TGTGCCAGCAGCCGTACTCGGGACAGCTACAATGAGCAGTTCTTC
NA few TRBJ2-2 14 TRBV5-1 CASSLTRNTGELFF TGCGCCAGCAGCTTGACGAGGAACACCGGGGAGCTGTTTTTT
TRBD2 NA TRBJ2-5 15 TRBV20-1 CSARPGGRWKETQYF TGCAGTGCTAGGCCCGGGGGGAGATGGAAAGAGACCCAGTACTTC
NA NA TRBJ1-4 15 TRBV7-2 CASSLSAYRKEKLFF TGTGCCAGCAGCTTAAGTGCCTACAGGAAAGAAAAACTGTTTTTT
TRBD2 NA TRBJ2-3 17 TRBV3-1 CASSSLGLAGPTDTQYF TGTGCCAGCAGCTCCTTGGGACTAGCGGGTCCGACAGATACGCAGTATTTT
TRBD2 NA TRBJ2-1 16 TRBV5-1 CASSLDPTGTTNEQFF TGCGCCAGCAGCTTGGACCCTACCGGGACTACAAATGAGCAGTTCTTC
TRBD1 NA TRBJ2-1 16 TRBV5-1 CASSLVGTGVRNEQFF TGCGCCAGCAGCTTGGTGGGGACAGGGGTGCGCAATGAGCAGTTCTTC
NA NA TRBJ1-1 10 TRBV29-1 CSADYTEAFF TGCAGCGCCGACTACACTGAAGCTTTCTTT
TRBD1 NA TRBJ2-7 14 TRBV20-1 CSAGQGQKAYEQYF TGCAGTGCTGGGCAGGGACAGAAGGCCTACGAGCAGTACTTC
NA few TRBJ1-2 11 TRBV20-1 CSAPSGDGYTF TGCAGTGCCCCCTCGGGGGATGGCTACACCTTC
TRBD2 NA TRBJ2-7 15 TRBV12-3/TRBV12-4 CASRLAGGLGYEQYF TGTGCCAGCAGATTAGCGGGGGGGCTCGGGTACGAGCAGTACTTC
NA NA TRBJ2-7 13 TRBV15 CATSTEGSYEQYF TGTGCCACCAGCACCGAAGGATCCTACGAGCAGTACTTC
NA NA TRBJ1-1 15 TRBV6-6 CASRFIAGVDAEAFF TGTGCCAGCAGGTTTATAGCAGGTGTGGACGCTGAAGCTTTCTTT
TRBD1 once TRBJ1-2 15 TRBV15 CATSKLPGGSYGYTF TGTGCCACCAGCAAACTTCCAGGGGGCTCCTATGGCTACACCTTC
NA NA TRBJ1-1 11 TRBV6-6 CASILTVQAFF TGTGCCAGCATTCTAACAGTACAAGCTTTCTTT
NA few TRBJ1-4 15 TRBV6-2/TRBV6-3 CASSYQTGLTEKLFF TGTGCCAGCAGTTACCAAACAGGACTGACTGAAAAACTGTTTTTT
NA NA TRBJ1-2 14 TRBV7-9 CASSLGYRSYGYTF TGTGCCAGCAGCTTAGGGTACAGAAGCTATGGCTACACCTTC
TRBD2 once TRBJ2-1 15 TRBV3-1 CASSRSSGPRNEQFF TGTGCCAGCAGCCGGTCTAGCGGGCCGAGGAATGAGCAGTTCTTC
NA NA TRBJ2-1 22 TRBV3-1 CASSPGGLSGKAAKSSYNEQFF TGTGCCAGCAGCCCCGGGGGGCTCTCTGGGAAAGCAGCCAAAAGCTCCTACAATGAGCAGTTCTTC
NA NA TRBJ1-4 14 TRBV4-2 CASSQEGGDEKLFF TGTGCCAGCAGCCAAGAAGGGGGAGATGAAAAACTGTTTTTT